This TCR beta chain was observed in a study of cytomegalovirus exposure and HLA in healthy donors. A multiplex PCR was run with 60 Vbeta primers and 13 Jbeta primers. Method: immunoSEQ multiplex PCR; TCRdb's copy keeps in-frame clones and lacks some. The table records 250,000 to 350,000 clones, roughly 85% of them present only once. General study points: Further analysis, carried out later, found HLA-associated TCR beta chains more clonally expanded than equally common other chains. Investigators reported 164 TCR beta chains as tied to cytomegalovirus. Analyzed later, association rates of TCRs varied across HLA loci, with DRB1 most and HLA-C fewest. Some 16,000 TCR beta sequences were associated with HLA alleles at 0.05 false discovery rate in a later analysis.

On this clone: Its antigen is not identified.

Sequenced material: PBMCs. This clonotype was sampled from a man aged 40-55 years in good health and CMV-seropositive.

The CDR3 nucleotides are TGTGCCAGCAGCTTAGGGGTGCCTAGCGGTCTACGATACGAGCAGTACTTC. Translating gives CASSLGVPSGLRYEQYF. The chain has TRBV7-2 and TRBJ2-7; TRBD2 matches at 7 bases. CDR3 size: 17 residues. Per germline, CDR1 SGHTA and CDR2 FQGNSA. J was trimmed by 4 bases and V by 1 base; bases with no gene match: 13.